The clone carrying this TCR beta chain was recorded at least ten times. Its antigen is still unknown. The length of the CDR3 is 17 residues. After removal of 4 bases from V and 4 bases from J, the junction contained 12 bases not matched to a gene. Germline V gene data show CDR1 as SGHRS and CDR2 as YFSETQ. Noted time point: newly diagnosed GD, antithyroid drugs for less than 3 months. RNA from PBMCs was the source of the TCR library. The guidelines of the American Thyroid Association were the basis for diagnosing Graves' disease. HTBI primers from iRepertoire and Arm-PCR of CDR3 regions yielded the TCR beta libraries. TCRdb used MiXCR to reprocess the multiplex PCR reads, holding one entry per CDR3 protein. Among roughly 420,000 distinct CDR3 sequences, about a sixth were seen once, and the ten largest hold 20% to 25%. The sample originates from a study of regulatory T cells in long-lasting Graves disease. General study findings and limits: Persistent Graves' disease cases displayed lower TCR diversity than newly diagnosed ones.

These same records also appear under a second study, on T cells in Graves' hyperthyroidism and ophthalmopathy. As that report states: Researchers defined stable Graves' hyperthyroidism as no ophthalmopathy progression within 18 months. A first-round RT-PCR of the TCR CDR3 used the HTBI primer set.

The source material was peripheral blood mononuclear cells (PBMCs), sampled at new diagnosis, from a patient treated with antithyroid drugs. The TCR comes from a young woman with Graves disease. The rearrangement uses TRBV5-1 and TRBJ2-1, with 9 bases that match TRBD1. The CDR3 sequence: CASSPRLDRGLYNEQFF. CDR3 nucleotide sequence: TGCGCCAGCAGCCCCCGCCTGGACAGGGGCTTATACAATGAGCAGTTCTTC.